What follows are 12 T cell receptor beta chains derived from one specimen sequenced in a study of blood T cell repertoires in COVID-19. The table came from immunoSEQ multiplex PCR; TCRdb's copy has only in-frame clones and leaves some out. The sample lists roughly 280,000 clones; approximately 90% were seen once. Input material: peripheral blood. The receptor set was obtained from a woman between 50 and 59 years old who had recovered from COVID-19.

This chain connects TRBV3-1 (or the pseudogene TRBV3-2) to TRBJ1-1, with a possible D match to TRBD1 (6 bases). Trimming cost V 5 bases and J 3 bases, with 13 bases left between them. This CDR3 contains 14 residues. Germline-derived CDR1 and CDR2 are LGHDT and YNNKEL (reference sequence). The CDR3 sequence: CASSTTYRDTEAFF. In DNA form, the CDR3 reads TGTGCCAGCAGCACAACTTACAGGGACACTGAAGCTTTCTTT.

This clone has a single count. The V call is TRBV5-1, the J call TRBJ1-1; D not certain. The germline gives CDR1 SGHRS, CDR2 YFSETQ. This CDR3 contains 13 residues. V was clipped by 0 bases and J by 7 bases, with 10 bases between them. DNA of the CDR3: TGCGCCAGCAGCTTGGTTCCCGGGAGTGAAGCTTTCTTT. Protein product: CASSLVPGSEAFF.

This clone was seen a single time. The genes are TRBV9 and TRBJ1-2, with D unresolved. This CDR3 comprises 14 residues. V was pared by 6 bases and J by 0 bases, with 12 bases between. Germline CDR1 is SGDLS and CDR2 is YYNGEE. This CDR3 reads CASKDTKSNYGYTF. CDR3 bases: TGTGCCAGCAAAGACACCAAATCTAACTATGGCTACACCTTC.

This rearrangement joins TRBV3-1 (or the pseudogene TRBV3-2) to TRBJ1-6; D is ambiguous. The CDR3 is 11 residues long. The V end was cut by 4 bases, the J end by 13 bases, with 8 bases between. In germline, CDR1 is LGHDT, CDR2 YNNKEL (reference sequence). CDR3 bases: TGTGCCAGCAGCCTAGGAGGGCCCCTCCACTTT. This sequence encodes CASSLGGPLHF.

The rearrangement links TRBV6-5 to TRBJ2-1; D may be TRBD2 (6 bases). CDR1 and CDR2 (germline): MNHEY, SVGAGI. The CDR3 covers 13 residues. V lost 2 bases and J lost 8, with 10 bases in between. The CDR3 bases are TGTGCCAGCAGTTACGGAGGGTCCGATGAGCAGTTCTTC. Translated, it gives CASSYGGSDEQFF.

This clone was seen only once. The V call is TRBV18, the J call TRBJ1-1; D gene ambiguous. Germline CDR1 is KGHSH and CDR2 is LQKENI. Trimming shortened V by 2 bases and J by 1 base, and 8 bases separated the two germline ends. This CDR3 has 14 amino acids. The CDR3 coding sequence is TGTGCCAGCTCACCAGTCGAGGGGAACACTGAAGCTTTCTTT. This gives the protein CASSPVEGNTEAFF.

The rearrangement links TRBV27 to TRBJ1-2, with D hard to call. The germline V gene encodes CDR1 MNHEY and CDR2 SMNVEV (reference sequence). V was pared by 4 bases and J by 4 bases, with 16 bases between. CDR3 length: 15 residues. For the CDR3, the DNA is TGTGCCAGCAGTTCGTTCTCGACGGGTTCCTATGGCTACACCTTC. Translated, it gives CASSSFSTGSYGYTF.

The V gene is TRBV11-1, the J gene TRBJ1-4, with D unresolved. V lost 1 base and J 0 bases, leaving 9 bases between the germline ends. Germline V lookup: CDR1 SGHAT, CDR2 FQDESV (reference sequence). This CDR3 spans 16 amino acids. The CDR3 loop reads CASSLGDISTNEKLFF. The CDR3 nucleotides are TGTGCCAGCAGCTTAGGAGATATTTCAACTAATGAAAAACTGTTTTTT.

This chain uses TRBV6-6 with TRBJ2-5; 9 bases agree with TRBD1. Germline CDR1 MNHNY, CDR2 SVGAGI (reference sequence). The CDR3 extends over 14 amino acids. J was trimmed by 4 bases and V by 6 bases; bases with no gene match: 6. The CDR3 DNA follows: TGTGCCAGCAGACGGGACAGGGTGGGAGAGACCCAGTACTTC. It codes for CASRRDRVGETQYF.

The chain recombines TRBV9 with TRBJ2-2, with D perhaps matching TRBD2 (5 bases). CDR3 length equals 15 residues. CDR1 and CDR2 (germline): SGDLS, YYNGEE. V gave up 3 bases and J gave up 6 bases, with 15 bases separating them. The CDR3 loop is CASSGRLGLAGELFF. CDR3 bases: TGTGCCAGCAGCGGGAGGCTCGGGCTAGCCGGGGAGCTGTTTTTT.

V usage is TRBV6-5 and J usage is TRBJ1-2; D is unclear. The germline V and J ends were trimmed by 2 bases and 8 bases, with 12 bases remaining between them. The CDR3 is made up of 13 amino acids. From germline, CDR1 is MNHEY and CDR2 SVGAGI. CDR3 in amino acids: CASSYGLNSGYTF. DNA for the CDR3: TGTGCCAGCAGTTACGGACTGAACTCCGGCTACACCTTC.

This clone was observed a single time. The chain links TRBV7-2 to TRBJ2-5, with TRBD2 matching 10 bases. Germline V gene sequence: CDR1 SGHTA, CDR2 FQGNSA. The CDR3 extends over 16 amino acids. With V trimmed by 1 base and J by 5 bases, 7 bases remained unmatched. The chain's CDR3 is CASSLEVAGGLETQYF. CDR3 nucleotides: TGTGCCAGCAGCTTAGAAGTAGCGGGAGGCTTGGAGACCCAGTACTTC.